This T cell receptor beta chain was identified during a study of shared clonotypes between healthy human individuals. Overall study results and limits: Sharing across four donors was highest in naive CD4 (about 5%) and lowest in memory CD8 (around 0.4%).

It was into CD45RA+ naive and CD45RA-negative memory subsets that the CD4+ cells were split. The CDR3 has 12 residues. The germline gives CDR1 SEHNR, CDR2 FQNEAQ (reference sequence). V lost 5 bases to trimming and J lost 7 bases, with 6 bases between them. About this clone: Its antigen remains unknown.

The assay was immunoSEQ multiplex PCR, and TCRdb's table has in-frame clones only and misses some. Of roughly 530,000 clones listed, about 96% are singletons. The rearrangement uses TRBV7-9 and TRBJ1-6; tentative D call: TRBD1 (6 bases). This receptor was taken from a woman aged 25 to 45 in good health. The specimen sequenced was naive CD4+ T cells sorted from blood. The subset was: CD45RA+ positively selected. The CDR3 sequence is CASSGQNSPLHF. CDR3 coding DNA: TGTGCCAGCAGCGGACAGAATTCACCCCTCCACTTT.